The 5 T cell receptor beta chains in this list originate from one sample, sequenced in a study of blood T cell repertoires in COVID-19. Generated by immunoSEQ multiplex PCR, the TCRdb table keeps only in-frame clones and is missing some. The sample records some 68,000 clones, 80% to 90% being singletons. Sequencing was done on a sample of peripheral blood. All receptors come from a human donor in a cohort sampled during active COVID-19.

This clone came up once. This chain uses TRBV5-4 with TRBJ2-1; D remains unclear. V lost 4 bases to trimming and J lost 4 bases, with 6 bases between them. The germline gives CDR1 SGHNT, CDR2 YYREEE (reference sequence). The CDR3 totals 12 residues. In DNA, the CDR3 is TGTGCCAGCAGCCCCGGGTACAATGAGCAGTTCTTC. Amino acid sequence: CASSPGYNEQFF.

This chain links TRBV13 with TRBJ2-3; possibly TRBD2 for D (5 bases). Per germline, CDR1 PRHDT and CDR2 FYEKMQ (reference sequence). Trimming removed 4 bases at V and 5 bases at J, with 13 bases between. The CDR3 sequence is 14 residues long. DNA for the CDR3: TGTGCCAGCAGCTCGAACCTAGCCGTAGATACGCAGTATTTT. Translated, it gives CASSSNLAVDTQYF.

This clone was seen at least ten times. The chain links TRBV25-1 to TRBJ1-2; 9 nucleotides agree with TRBD1. The CDR3 loop spans 15 amino acids. With V trimmed by 4 bases and J by 5 bases, 8 bases remained unmatched. Germline V lookup: CDR1 MGHDK, CDR2 SYGVNS. The CDR3: CASSVHVGQGYGYTF. CDR3 DNA: TGTGCCAGCAGTGTCCATGTCGGACAGGGGTATGGCTACACCTTC.

The V call is TRBV2, the J call TRBJ2-7, with D unclear. Trimming took 7 bases from V and 7 from J, leaving 14 bases between them. The length of the CDR3 is 12 residues. Per germline, CDR1 SNHLY and CDR2 FYNNEI. The CDR3 DNA follows: TGTGCCAGCAAAGAATCTCTACGAGAGCAGTACTTC. This translates into CASKESLREQYF.

The V call is TRBV2, the J call TRBJ2-2, with TRBD2 matching 15 bases. The CDR3 has 15 amino acids. Per the germline V gene, CDR1 is SNHLY and CDR2 is FYNNEI. V was pared by 6 bases and J by 5 bases, with 1 base of the junction left unmatched. The CDR3 region is CASRGTSGRTGELFF. The CDR3 DNA reads TGTGCCAGCAGGGGGACTAGCGGGAGGACCGGGGAGCTGTTTTTT.